The 14 T cell receptor beta chains reported below all come from one sample, sequenced in a study of identical twins. TCRdb processed the 5' RACE reads anew with MiXCR; each CDR3 protein has one entry. The sample has about 340,000 distinct CDR3 sequences; 9% are singletons. The sequencing sample was made of naive T cells sorted from blood. These receptors came from a woman aged 50 to 60 in good health.

This clonotype was seen more than once but under ten times. This is likely a read error, given that the CDR3 carries no conserved phenylalanine or tryptophan at its end. No DNA is shown, since the ends of the CDR3 on it are uncertain; the CDR3 is the one TCRdb lists. V is TRBV29-1 and J is TRBJ2-1; the table's D call, TRBD1, was not checked against the DNA. Germline CDR1 and CDR2: SQVTM and ANQGSEA. The CDR3 is 11 amino acids in total, end residues counted. The CDR3 loop reads CSVQRTGGEYI.

The table lists this clonotype with many counts. The chain joins TRBV29-1 to TRBJ2-2, with TRBD1 identical over 8 bases. The CDR3 extends over 13 amino acids. CDR1 is SQVTM, CDR2 ANQGSEA, per germline. V dropped 6 bases and J dropped 4; count of bases not matched to a gene: 4. The CDR3 here is CSVITGGTGELFF. The CDR3 bases are TGCAGCGTAATAACAGGGGGCACCGGGGAGCTGTTTTTT.

This clonotype was recorded a few times. The CDR3 DNA is TGCAGTCCACTGAGGGGGGGGGCAGATACGCAGTATTTT. Translating gives CSPLRGGADTQYF. The chain combines TRBV20-1 with TRBJ2-3, with D possibly being TRBD2 (7 bases). The germline V gene encodes CDR1 DFQATT and CDR2 SNEGSKA (reference sequence). This CDR3 spans 13 amino acids. Trimming took 8 bases from V and 4 from J, leaving 16 bases between them.

A single count supports this clonotype. The chain uses TRBV29-1 and TRBJ2-4; D is perhaps TRBD1 (5 bases). V was clipped by 0 bases and J by 5 bases, with 11 bases between them. The CDR3 has 14 amino acids. In germline, CDR1 is SQVTM, CDR2 ANQGSEA. CDR3 loop: CSVEDLRQQNIQYF. In nucleotides, the CDR3 is TGCAGCGTTGAAGATCTTCGACAGCAAAACATTCAGTACTTC. Together with reference TRBV29-1 and TRBJ2-4, the CDR3 gives the full variable domain: SAVISQKPSRDICQRGTSLTIQCQVDSQVTMMFWYRQQPGQSLTLIATANQGSEATYESGFVIDKFPISRPNLTFSTLTVSNMSPEDSSIYLCSVEDLRQQNIQYFGAGTRLSVL.

The chain couples TRBV5-5 to TRBJ1-1; no clear D gene. Germline values: CDR1 SGHKS, CDR2 YYEKEE (reference sequence). V shed 2 bases and J shed 5 bases, with 10 bases lying between them. The CDR3 covers 13 residues. The CDR3 DNA follows: TGTGCCAGCAGCTTTGATGTATGGACTGAAGCTTTCTTT. It codes for CASSFDVWTEAFF.

This clonotype was counted ten times or more. This chain joins TRBV12-3 or TRBV12-4 and TRBJ2-2; D is unresolved. The length of the CDR3 is 15 residues. The germline V and J ends were trimmed by 7 bases and 2 bases, with 14 bases remaining between them. The CDR3 region has the DNA TGTGCCAGCACCTCGGGCAGCCTTAACACCGGGGAGCTGTTTTTT. As protein: CASTSGSLNTGELFF.

The gene calls are TRBV20-1 and TRBJ2-3; a possible D gene is TRBD2 (6 bases). Germline CDR1 DFQATT, CDR2 SNEGSKA (reference sequence). The CDR3 sequence is 12 residues long. Trimming cost V 2 bases and J 8 bases, with 11 bases left between them. CDR3 nucleotide sequence: TGCAGTGCTAGACGGGACTCCAGTACGCAGTATTTT. It yields the protein CSARRDSSTQYF.

This clonotype was seen repeatedly, ten times or more. DNA for the CDR3: TGTGCCAGCAGCGTACTAGCCTCCAATGAGCAGTTCTTC. Its protein product is CASSVLASNEQFF. The V gene is TRBV12-3 or TRBV12-4, the J gene TRBJ2-1, with a weak D call TRBD2 (6 bases). CDR3 length: 13 residues. The V end was cut by 6 bases, the J end by 6 bases, with 12 bases between.

This clonotype was counted only a few times. The chain employs TRBV5-1 and TRBJ1-4; no reliable D call. V was clipped by 4 bases and J by 0 bases, with 16 bases between them. Per the germline V gene, CDR1 is SGHRS and CDR2 is YFSETQ. The CDR3 extends over 17 amino acids. The CDR3 reads CASSPGLLPATNEKLFF. The CDR3 DNA is TGCGCCAGCAGCCCCGGCCTGCTCCCGGCAACTAATGAAAAACTGTTTTTT. Supplemented by reference TRBV5-1 and TRBJ1-4, the full variable domain reads KAGVTQTPRYLIKTRGQQVTLSCSPISGHRSVSWYQQTPGQGLQFLFEYFSETQRNKGNFPGRFSGRQFSNSRSEMNVSTLELGDSALYLCASSPGLLPATNEKLFFGSGTQLSVL.

This clonotype came up many times. The V call is TRBV29-1, the J call TRBJ2-2; D might be TRBD1 or TRBD2, each matching 5 bases. V lost 4 bases to trimming and J lost 3 bases, with 9 bases between them. Per germline, CDR1 SQVTM and CDR2 ANQGSEA. CDR3 length equals 13 residues. The CDR3 DNA is TGCAGCGTTGGGGGGACCGACACCGGGGAGCTGTTTTTT. It encodes CSVGGTDTGELFF.

This clonotype was detected a few times. The chain couples TRBV5-1 to TRBJ1-6; D is undetermined. CDR3 length equals 14 residues. CDR1 is SGHRS and CDR2 is YFSETQ in the germline V gene. Deletions cut 0 bases from V and 9 bases from J, with 10 bases between. As DNA, the CDR3 is TGCGCCAGCAGCTTGGGGATCGGGCGTTCACCCCTCCACTTT. Translation: CASSLGIGRSPLHF.

At least ten counts were recorded for this clonotype. J is TRBJ2-1 and V is TRBV12-3 or TRBV12-4; D is ambiguous. The ends were cut back, 7 bases at V and 0 bases at J, with 16 bases in the middle. The CDR3 runs to 16 residues. CDR3 loop: CASTSTQRFSYNEQFF. DNA of the CDR3: TGTGCCAGCACGTCCACGCAACGATTCTCCTACAATGAGCAGTTCTTC.

This clonotype was seen a handful of times. CDR3 sequence: CASSFAGAWGQPQHF. The CDR3 DNA follows: TGTGCCAGCAGTTTCGCCGGGGCTTGGGGTCAGCCCCAGCATTTT. This chain connects TRBV12-3 or TRBV12-4 to TRBJ1-5; TRBD1 might be the D (5 bases). V lost 3 bases, J lost 6 bases, and 15 bases lay in between. The CDR3 has 15 residues.

This chain uses TRBV11-1 with TRBJ2-1; 8 bases line up with TRBD1. The length of the CDR3 is 16 residues. V dropped 6 bases and J dropped 5; count of bases not matched to a gene: 12. The germline V gene has CDR1 SGHAT and CDR2 FQDESV (reference sequence). Here the CDR3 reads CASSLGFGRGHNEQFF. CDR3 DNA sequence: TGTGCCAGCAGTTTGGGGTTCGGCAGGGGGCACAATGAGCAGTTCTTC.